This T cell receptor beta chain was observed in a study of cytomegalovirus exposure and HLA in healthy donors. Study-wide results and limits: Among donors in an Asian-associated ancestry cluster, a later analysis reportedly found fewer N-insertions than the roughly 680-donor mean. Productive status was seen about 90% or about 30% of the time for most TCR beta V segments in an earlier analysis.

Worth noting for this clone: Its antigen is still unknown.

The primer mix had 60 Vbeta and 13 Jbeta primers. Clones were read by immunoSEQ multiplex PCR, and TCRdb kept only the in-frame ones, dropping some. The table has under 200,000 clones, about 76% seen once. V was trimmed by 4 bases and J by 0 bases, leaving 7 bases between them. This CDR3 spans 14 amino acids. Germline loops: CDR1 ENHRY, CDR2 SYGVKD. The rearrangement links TRBV10-3 to TRBJ1-5, with D possibly TRBD1 on 5 matching bases. The specimen was PBMCs. This sequence originates from a male donor in good health and CMV-seropositive. The CDR3 region has the DNA TGTGCCATCAGTGCTAGGGGTAGCAATCAGCCCCAGCATTTT. It is translated as CAISARGSNQPQHF.